The 29 T cell receptor beta chains presented below share a single source sample, sequenced in a study of OX40 agonist ivuxolimab in advanced cancers. The assay was immunoSEQ multiplex PCR, and TCRdb's table has in-frame clones only and misses some. The top ten hold roughly 1.2% of the sample, which has approximately 63,000 clones, roughly 89% seen once. The sequenced sample was CD4+ or CD8+ T cells sorted from blood, obtained in a trial of the OX40 agonist ivuxolimab. All receptors come from an adult with an advanced solid tumor such as melanoma, head and neck, liver or kidney cancer.

The chain carries TRBV19 and TRBJ2-4, with 9 nucleotides matching TRBD2. V lost 5 bases to trimming and J lost 9 bases; unmatched junction nucleotides: 8. The length of the CDR3 is 14 residues. Germline loops: CDR1 LNHDA, CDR2 SQIVND (reference sequence). For the CDR3, the DNA is TGTGCCAGTAGTCCAGCGGGAGGCGAATCCATTCAGTACTTC. Amino acids: CASSPAGGESIQYF.

The chain is built from TRBV5-1 and TRBJ2-5, with a tentative D call TRBD2 (5 bases). This CDR3 is 14 amino acids long. Trimming cost V 0 bases and J 2 bases, with 8 bases left between them. Per the germline V gene, CDR1 is SGHRS and CDR2 is YFSETQ. The CDR3 DNA is TGCGCCAGCAGCTTGGGAGCGGTTCAAGAGACCCAGTACTTC. Its protein is CASSLGAVQETQYF.

The gene calls are TRBV19 and TRBJ1-4; D is possibly TRBD1 (5 bases). Trimming removed 6 bases from V and 2 bases from J, with 13 bases in between. The germline gives CDR1 LNHDA, CDR2 SQIVND (reference sequence). The CDR3 runs to 15 residues. CDR3 loop: CASSARWGTNEKLFF. CDR3 DNA: TGTGCCAGTAGCGCTAGATGGGGGACTAATGAAAAACTGTTTTTT.

V and J are TRBV9 and TRBJ1-1; no clear D. CDR1 SGDLS and CDR2 YYNGEE come from the germline V gene. V was clipped by 1 base and J by 8 bases, with 9 bases between them. The CDR3 covers 12 residues. In nucleotides, the CDR3 is TGTGCCAGCAGCGTAACTCCGGGAGAAGCTTTCTTT. Translated: CASSVTPGEAFF. Together with reference TRBV9 and TRBJ1-1, the CDR3 gives the full variable domain: DSGVTQTPKHLITATGQRVTLRCSPRSGDLSVYWYQQSLDQGLQFLIQYYNGEERAKGNILERFSAQQFPDLHSELNLSSLELGDSALYFCASSVTPGEAFFGQGTRLTVV.

CDR3 bases: TGCGCCAGCAGCTTGCCATCGGTAGCGGGAGCTAGCACAGATACGCAGTATTTT. It specifies CASSLPSVAGASTDTQYF. This chain links TRBV5-1 with TRBJ2-3; 9 nucleotides align to TRBD2. Germline V CDR1 and CDR2: SGHRS, YFSETQ. The CDR3 is made up of 18 amino acids. J was trimmed by 0 bases and V by 1 base; bases with no gene match: 9.

V and J are TRBV30 and TRBJ1-6, with D hard to call. Germline assignment: CDR1 GTSNPN and CDR2 SVGIG (reference sequence). The CDR3 extends over 13 amino acids. The germline V and J ends were trimmed by 0 bases and 14 bases, with 14 bases remaining between them. CDR3 loop: CAWSVNDHGTLHF. In nucleotides, the CDR3 is TGTGCCTGGAGTGTGAATGACCATGGGACCCTCCACTTT.

This chain connects TRBV9 to TRBJ2-2; D may be TRBD1 (6 bases). This CDR3 has 15 amino acids. Trimming took 4 bases from V and 1 from J, leaving 11 bases between them. Germline loops: CDR1 SGDLS, CDR2 YYNGEE. The CDR3 region is CASSSRQENTGELFF. The CDR3 DNA is TGTGCCAGCAGCTCCCGACAGGAGAACACCGGGGAGCTGTTTTTT.

About this clone: Its ends do not fully match the called genes, so a read error is possible. The CDR3 here is CASSQSWALGLNSF. The CDR3 region has the DNA TGTGCCAGCAGCCAAAGTTGGGCATTGGGCCTTAATTCGTTT. The genes are TRBV14 and TRBJ1-1, with D hard to call. This CDR3 spans 14 amino acids. CDR1 SGHDN and CDR2 FVKESK come from the germline V gene.

This chain links TRBV11-3 with TRBJ2-7; D is perhaps TRBD1 (5 bases). V lost 1 base to trimming and J lost 4 bases, with 11 bases between them. The CDR3 loop spans 14 amino acids. CDR1 is SGHNT and CDR2 is YENEEA in the germline V gene. The CDR3 DNA reads TGTGCCAGCAGCTTAGGCCCAGGGATTTACGAGCAGTACTTC. Translating gives CASSLGPGIYEQYF.

This chain connects TRBV7-9 to TRBJ1-1; D might be TRBD1 (6 bases). Trimming cost V 1 base and J 4 bases, with 16 bases left between them. The CDR3 covers 16 residues. Germline CDR1 SEHNR, CDR2 FQNEAQ (reference sequence). CDR3 loop: CASSLGRGGEGTEAFF. CDR3 bases: TGTGCCAGCAGCTTAGGTCGCGGGGGCGAGGGCACTGAAGCTTTCTTT.

The chain links TRBV18 to TRBJ2-7; 13 bases are shared with TRBD2. Trimming took 2 bases from V and 2 from J; bases not matched to a gene: 3. This CDR3 is built from 16 residues. Germline assignment: CDR1 KGHSH and CDR2 LQKENI. The chain's CDR3 is CASSPAGLAGTYEQYF. CDR3 sequence (DNA): TGTGCCAGCTCACCAGCGGGACTAGCGGGAACCTACGAGCAGTACTTC.

This clone was recorded once. The V call is TRBV5-1, the J call TRBJ2-3; tentatively, D is TRBD1 (6 bases). Germline CDR1 reads SGHRS; CDR2 reads YFSETQ. Trimming stripped 5 bases from V and 0 bases from J, with 13 bases between. The CDR3 loop spans 15 amino acids. CDR3 DNA: TGCGCCAGCAGTTACAGGGAACTTAGCACAGATACGCAGTATTTT. Translating it yields CASSYRELSTDTQYF.

V and J are TRBV5-1 and TRBJ1-2; D is uncertain. The V end was cut by 0 bases, the J end by 8 bases, with 8 bases between. Germline V gene data show CDR1 as SGHRS and CDR2 as YFSETQ. This CDR3 has 12 residues. The CDR3 is CASSLEGKGYTF. CDR3 in DNA: TGCGCCAGCAGCTTGGAAGGGAAGGGCTACACCTTC.

The V gene is TRBV7-2, the J gene TRBJ1-5; 9 nucleotides align to TRBD1. V shed 5 bases and J 6 bases; nucleotides not matched to a gene: 11. The CDR3 consists of 16 residues. The V gene's germline CDR1 is SGHTA and CDR2 FQGNSA. The CDR3 DNA is TGTGCCAGCAGCCGAACAGGATTGGGACAGGGTCAGCCCCAGCATTTT. It translates to CASSRTGLGQGQPQHF.

The chain couples TRBV19 to TRBJ2-1; TRBD2 matches 12 bases. This CDR3 has 16 amino acids. Germline values: CDR1 LNHDA, CDR2 SQIVND (reference sequence). V shed 9 bases and J 1 base; nucleotides not matched to a gene: 7. The CDR3 coding sequence is TGTGCCAGCCTCCGGACTAGCGGGATATCCTACAATGAGCAGTTCTTC. This codes for CASLRTSGISYNEQFF. Based on the CDR3 plus reference TRBV19 and TRBJ2-1, the full variable domain is DGGITQSPKYLFRKEGQNVTLSCEQNLNHDAMYWYRQDPGQGLRLIYYSQIVNDFQKGDIAEGYSVSREKKESFPLTVTSAQKNPTAFYLCASLRTSGISYNEQFFGPGTRLTVL.

The chain has TRBV5-1 and TRBJ2-2; possibly TRBD2 for D (6 bases). The CDR3 has 15 residues. The V and J ends lost 5 bases and 2 bases respectively, with 13 bases between them. Germline-derived CDR1 and CDR2 are SGHRS and YFSETQ. The CDR3 here is CASRPTAGNTGELFF. The CDR3 DNA follows: TGCGCCAGCAGACCAACAGCGGGTAACACCGGGGAGCTGTTTTTT.

This chain connects TRBV28 to TRBJ2-5, with 7 bases that match TRBD1. The CDR3 runs to 14 residues. The J segment lost 5 bases and the V segment lost 4 bases, leaving 7 bases of the junction unmatched. Germline V gene data show CDR1 as MDHEN and CDR2 as SYDVKM. The CDR3 spells CASSSQTGFETQYF. The CDR3 bases are TGTGCCAGCAGTTCCCAGACAGGGTTTGAGACCCAGTACTTC.

This clone was counted once. The J gene is TRBJ1-1, the V gene TRBV27, with D possibly matching TRBD1 (5 bases). The CDR3 is made up of 14 amino acids. The germline V gene encodes CDR1 MNHEY and CDR2 SMNVEV (reference sequence). V was trimmed by 2 bases and J by 4 bases, leaving 11 bases between them. CDR3 sequence (DNA): TGTGCCAGCAGTTTAGGGTGGGGGAGCACTGAAGCTTTCTTT. It specifies CASSLGWGSTEAFF.

This chain joins TRBV5-1 and TRBJ2-2; the D gene is possibly TRBD1 (6 bases). Trimming took 5 bases from V and 0 from J, leaving 20 bases between them. In germline, CDR1 is SGHRS, CDR2 YFSETQ. CDR3 length: 18 residues. CDR3 loop: CASRPGTPKVPNTGELFF. The CDR3 coding sequence is TGCGCCAGCAGACCCGGGACACCTAAGGTACCGAACACCGGGGAGCTGTTTTTT.

The chain links TRBV7-2 to TRBJ2-2; perhaps TRBD2 as D (6 bases). From germline, CDR1 is SGHTA and CDR2 FQGNSA. V shed 7 bases and J shed 9 bases, with 18 bases lying between them. CDR3 length equals 14 residues. The chain's CDR3 is CASTLGGLTRELFF. The CDR3 nucleotides read TGTGCCAGCACCCTGGGAGGTCTTACTCGGGAGCTGTTTTTT.

CDR3 residues: CASSLGYGAGGYTF. DNA for the CDR3: TGTGCCAGCAGCTTAGGATATGGGGCAGGGGGCTACACCTTC. The chain has TRBV7-3 and TRBJ1-2; possibly TRBD1 for D (5 bases). The CDR3 is 14 residues long. V was pared by 2 bases and J by 8 bases, with 15 bases between. CDR1 is SGHTA, CDR2 FQGTGA, per germline.

The V gene is TRBV7-8, the J gene TRBJ1-5, with a possible D match to TRBD1 (6 bases). The germline CDR1 and CDR2 sequences are SGHVS and FQNEAQ. V was trimmed by 4 bases and J by 2 bases, leaving 15 bases between them. The length of the CDR3 is 16 residues. The chain's CDR3 is CASSWGGREGNQPQHF. CDR3 coding DNA: TGTGCCAGCAGCTGGGGGGGGCGCGAGGGCAATCAGCCCCAGCATTTT.

V gene TRBV1 combines with J gene TRBJ2-1; no check of the table's D call, TRBD2, against the DNA was made. TRBV1 is a recognized pseudogene. This CDR3 is 17 amino acids long. This chain's CDR3 is CTSSQPPTSGSRNEQFF. The CDR3 DNA reads as TGCACCAGCAGCCAACCCCCCACTAGCGGGAGCCGCAATGAGCAGTTCTTC.

The chain couples TRBV7-2 to TRBJ1-1, with D possibly being TRBD1 (6 bases). This CDR3 is 12 amino acids long. The V gene's germline CDR1 is SGHTA and CDR2 FQGNSA. V gave up 6 bases and J gave up 4 bases, with 9 bases separating them. Here the CDR3 reads CASRRQATEAFF. DNA of the CDR3: TGTGCCAGCAGGAGACAGGCCACTGAAGCTTTCTTT.

This clone was observed a single time. This chain links TRBV6-4 with TRBJ2-7, with a tentative D call TRBD2 (6 bases). The CDR3 has 16 residues. Germline CDR1 reads MRHNA; CDR2 reads SNTAGT. V lost 2 bases, J lost 5 bases, and 19 bases lay in between. CDR3 sequence reads: CASSDPGGGRKNEQYF. The CDR3 nucleotides are TGTGCCAGCAGTGACCCCGGAGGAGGGAGGAAAAACGAGCAGTACTTC.

J is TRBJ1-1 and V is TRBV5-3, with TRBD1 identical over 8 bases. TRBV5-3 is sorted into the ORF group, with uncertain function. This CDR3 spans 15 amino acids. V lost 8 bases, J lost 8 bases, and 17 bases stayed unmatched. This CDR3 is CASSQDLTGGMEAFF. CDR3 sequence (DNA): TGTGCCAGCAGCCAAGATCTTACAGGGGGGATGGAAGCTTTCTTT.

The chain employs TRBV11-2 and TRBJ1-2; a possible D gene is TRBD1 (6 bases). CDR3 size: 14 residues. Between the trimmed V and J ends, which lost 4 bases and 4 bases, there was a span of 13 bases. Germline V gene data show CDR1 as SGHAT and CDR2 as FQNNGV. The CDR3 is CASSSHQGLYGYTF. The CDR3 nucleotides read TGTGCCAGCAGCTCACACCAGGGGCTCTATGGCTACACCTTC.

The rearrangement joins TRBV11-2 to TRBJ2-7; tentative D call: TRBD1 (5 bases). V was cut by 5 bases and J by 4 bases, with 15 bases left in between. In germline, CDR1 is SGHAT, CDR2 FQNNGV. The CDR3 has 14 amino acids. CDR3 coding DNA: TGTGCCAGCAGCCCCCTAGGGGAAGGGTACGAGCAGTACTTC. Translation gives CASSPLGEGYEQYF.

CDR3 sequence (DNA): TGCGCCAGCAGCTTGGCGTCTAGCGGGATGGCGGACAATGAGCAGTTCTTC. This encodes CASSLASSGMADNEQFF. J is TRBJ2-1 and V is TRBV5-1, with TRBD2 matching over 9 bases. The CDR3 is 17 amino acids. Germline loops: CDR1 SGHRS, CDR2 YFSETQ. V lost 0 bases to trimming and J lost 5 bases; unmatched junction nucleotides: 9.